Listed here is a single T cell receptor (beta chain). The antigen remains undetermined. The record originates from a study of response to subunit inactivated influenza vaccine. Findings and caveats of the study: The authors offered the suggestion that each seasonal influenza vaccination recruits few new T cells.

TCRdb re-called the RT-PCR reads through MiXCR, storing one row per CDR3 protein. The data hold about 520,000 distinct CDR3 sequences, with about 25% observed a single time. V was trimmed by 1 base and J by 6 bases, leaving 10 bases between them. Germline CDR1 SGHDT, CDR2 YYEEEE. CDR3 length: 13 amino acids. The receptor was derived from a man in his fifties who received an inactivated influenza vaccine. The chain is built from TRBV5-6 and TRBJ2-5, with D perhaps TRBD1 (6 bases). The source material was CD4+ T cells sorted from PBMCs, sampled 5 to 6 days after vaccination. The CDR3 sequence is CASSLNRAQTQYF. For the CDR3, the DNA is TGTGCCAGCAGCTTGAACAGGGCACAGACCCAGTACTTC.